This T cell receptor (beta chain) came from a study of CD8+ T cells in alopecia areata. General observations from the study: Scalp repertoires also include resident alphabeta T cells from normal skin. Compared with normal scalp, lesional scalp had higher clonality and more expanded CD8+ clones.

Remarks on this clone: Antigen specificity is unknown.

V was pared by 0 bases and J by 10 bases, with 7 bases between. CDR3 size: 12 residues. Germline V gene sequence: CDR1 MGHRA, CDR2 YSYEKL. The sequencing template was cDNA reverse transcribed from extracted RNA. The assay was immunoSEQ multiplex PCR, and TCRdb's table has in-frame clones only and misses some. The data contain 200,000 to 250,000 clones, 50% to 60% of them singletons. This TCR came from a human donor with alopecia areata. Specimen: CD4+ T cells sorted from blood, collected at week 0. V gene TRBV4-1 combines with J gene TRBJ2-1; D gene unclear. The CDR3 region has the DNA TGCGCCAGCAGCCAAGAATCCAGGGAGCAGTTCTTC. It codes for CASSQESREQFF.